The T cell receptor beta chain under discussion was sequenced for a study of read filtering for tumor transcriptome and immune sequencing. Study context: Fewer than 10 patients were R-ISS I, approximately 15 were R-ISS II, about seven were R-ISS III.

Every patient had bone marrow sampled while the disease was active. This clonotype was seen many times. The library was built from 400 ng RNA with molecular barcoded adaptors for alpha/delta and beta/gamma chains. TCRdb processed the reads anew with MiXCR; each CDR3 protein has one entry. The sample has about 57,000 distinct CDR3 sequences; around a fifth are singletons. Sequences were obtained from a population of CD138-negative cells sorted from bone marrow. This TCR derives from a donor aged 40 or over with multiple myeloma.

The CDR3 here is CAISGLNTEAFF. CDR3 sequence (DNA): TGTGCCATCTCGGGGTTGAACACTGAAGCTTTCTTT. V gene TRBV10-3 combines with J gene TRBJ1-1; D is undetermined. This CDR3 is 12 amino acids long. From germline, CDR1 is ENHRY and CDR2 SYGVKD. Trimming shortened V by 8 bases and J by 0 bases, and 7 bases separated the two germline ends.